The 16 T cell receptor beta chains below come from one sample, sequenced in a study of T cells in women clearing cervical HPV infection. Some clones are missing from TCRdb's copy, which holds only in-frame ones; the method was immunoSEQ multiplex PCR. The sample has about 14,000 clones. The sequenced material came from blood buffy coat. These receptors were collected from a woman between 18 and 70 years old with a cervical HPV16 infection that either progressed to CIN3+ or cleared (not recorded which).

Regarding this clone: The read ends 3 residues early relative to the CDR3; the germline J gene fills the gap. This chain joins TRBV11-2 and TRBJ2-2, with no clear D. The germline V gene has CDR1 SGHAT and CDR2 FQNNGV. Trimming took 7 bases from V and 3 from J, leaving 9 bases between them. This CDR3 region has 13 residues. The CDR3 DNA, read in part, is TGTGCCAGCACATTAGGGTACACCGGGGAG. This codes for CASTLGYTGE. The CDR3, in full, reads CASTLGYTGELFF.

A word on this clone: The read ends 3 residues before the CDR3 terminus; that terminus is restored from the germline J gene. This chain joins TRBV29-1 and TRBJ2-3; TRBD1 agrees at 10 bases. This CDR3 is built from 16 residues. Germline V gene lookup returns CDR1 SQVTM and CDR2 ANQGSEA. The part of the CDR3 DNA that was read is TGCAGCGTGGAACAACGGGGACAGGGGATGGGAGAGACG. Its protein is CSVEQRGQGMGET. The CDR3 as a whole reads CSVEQRGQGMGETQYF.

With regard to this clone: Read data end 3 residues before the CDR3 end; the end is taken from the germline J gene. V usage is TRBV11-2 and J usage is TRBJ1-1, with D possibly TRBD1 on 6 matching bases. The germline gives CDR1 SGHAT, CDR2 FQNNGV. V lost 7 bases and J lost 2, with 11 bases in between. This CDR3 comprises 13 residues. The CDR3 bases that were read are TGTGCCAGCAACGGACAGAGAAACACTGAA. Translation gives CASNGQRNTE. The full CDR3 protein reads CASNGQRNTEAFF.

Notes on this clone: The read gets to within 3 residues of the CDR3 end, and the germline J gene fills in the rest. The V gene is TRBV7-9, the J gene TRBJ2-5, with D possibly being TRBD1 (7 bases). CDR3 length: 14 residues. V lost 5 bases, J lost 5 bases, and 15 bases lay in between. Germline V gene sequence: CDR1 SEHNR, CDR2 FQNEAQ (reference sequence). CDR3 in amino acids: CASSPRSGGETQYF. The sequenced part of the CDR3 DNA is TGTGCCAGCAGCCCGCGCTCAGGGGGGGAGACC.

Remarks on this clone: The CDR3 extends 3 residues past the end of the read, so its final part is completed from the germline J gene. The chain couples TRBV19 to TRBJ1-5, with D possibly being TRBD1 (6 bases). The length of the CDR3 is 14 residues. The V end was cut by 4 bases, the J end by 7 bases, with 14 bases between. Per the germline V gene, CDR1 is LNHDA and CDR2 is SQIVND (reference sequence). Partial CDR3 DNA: TGTGCCAGTAGTACACAGGGCTCAGGACAGCCC. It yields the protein CASSTQGSGQP. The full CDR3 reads CASSTQGSGQPQHF.

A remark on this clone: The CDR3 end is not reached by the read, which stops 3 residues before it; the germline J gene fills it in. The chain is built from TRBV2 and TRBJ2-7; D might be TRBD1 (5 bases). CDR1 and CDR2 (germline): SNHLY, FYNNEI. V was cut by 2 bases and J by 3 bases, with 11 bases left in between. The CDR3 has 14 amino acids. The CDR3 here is CASSERGFVYEQYF. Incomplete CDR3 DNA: TGTGCCAGCAGTGAAAGGGGATTTGTCTACGAG.

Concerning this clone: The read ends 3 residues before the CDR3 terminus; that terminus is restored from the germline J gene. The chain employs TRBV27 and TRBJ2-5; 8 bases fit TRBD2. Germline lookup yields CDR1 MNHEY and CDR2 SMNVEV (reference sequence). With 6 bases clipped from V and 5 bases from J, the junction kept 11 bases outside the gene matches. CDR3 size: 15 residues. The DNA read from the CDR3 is TGTGCCAGCAGCAGAGAAGCGGGAGATAGGGAGACC. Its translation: CASSREAGDRET. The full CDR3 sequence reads CASSREAGDRETQYF.

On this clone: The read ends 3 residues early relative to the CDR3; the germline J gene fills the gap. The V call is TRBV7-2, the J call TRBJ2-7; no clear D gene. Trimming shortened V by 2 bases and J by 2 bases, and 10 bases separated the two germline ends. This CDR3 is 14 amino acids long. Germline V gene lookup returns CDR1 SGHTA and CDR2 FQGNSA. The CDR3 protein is CASSLLDRPYEQYF. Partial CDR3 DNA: TGTGCCAGCAGCTTACTAGACCGACCCTACGAG.

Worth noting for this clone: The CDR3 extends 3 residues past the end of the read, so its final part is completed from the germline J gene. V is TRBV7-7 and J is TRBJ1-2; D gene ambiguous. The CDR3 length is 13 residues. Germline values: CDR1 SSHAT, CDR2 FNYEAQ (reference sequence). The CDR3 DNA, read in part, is TGTGCCAGCAGCTTAGCCGAGGCAGATACC. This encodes CASSLAEADT. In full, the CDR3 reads CASSLAEADTYTF. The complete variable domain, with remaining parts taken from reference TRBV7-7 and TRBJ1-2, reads GAGVSQSPRYKVTKRGQDVTLRCDPISSHATLYWYQQALGQGPEFLTYFNYEAQPDKSGLPSDRFSAERPEGSISTLTIQRTEQRDSAMYRCASSLAEADTYTFGSGTRLTVV.

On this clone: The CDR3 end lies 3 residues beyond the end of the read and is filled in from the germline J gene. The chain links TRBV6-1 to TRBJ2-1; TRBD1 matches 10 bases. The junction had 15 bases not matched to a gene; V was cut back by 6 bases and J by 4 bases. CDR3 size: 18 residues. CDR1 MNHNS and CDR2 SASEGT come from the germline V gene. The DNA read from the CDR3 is TGTGCCAGCAGGGAAAGATCGGGACAGGGGAGATCTTACAATGAG. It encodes CASRERSGQGRSYNE. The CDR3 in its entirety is CASRERSGQGRSYNEQFF.

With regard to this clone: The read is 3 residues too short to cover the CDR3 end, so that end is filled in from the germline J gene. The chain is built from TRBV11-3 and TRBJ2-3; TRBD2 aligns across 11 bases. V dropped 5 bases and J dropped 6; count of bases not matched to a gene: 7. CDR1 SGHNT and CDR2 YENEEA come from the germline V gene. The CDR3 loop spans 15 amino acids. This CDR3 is CASSMVAGGPDTQYF. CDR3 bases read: TGTGCCAGCAGCATGGTAGCGGGGGGGCCTGATACG.

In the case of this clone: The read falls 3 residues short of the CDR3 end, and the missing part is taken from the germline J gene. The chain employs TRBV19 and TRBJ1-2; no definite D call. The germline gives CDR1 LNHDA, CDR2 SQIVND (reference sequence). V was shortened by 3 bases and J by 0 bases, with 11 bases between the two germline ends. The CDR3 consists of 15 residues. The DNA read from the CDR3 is TGTGCCAGTAGTATCGTAGAGCTTCCTAACTATGGC. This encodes CASSIVELPNYG. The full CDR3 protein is CASSIVELPNYGYTF.

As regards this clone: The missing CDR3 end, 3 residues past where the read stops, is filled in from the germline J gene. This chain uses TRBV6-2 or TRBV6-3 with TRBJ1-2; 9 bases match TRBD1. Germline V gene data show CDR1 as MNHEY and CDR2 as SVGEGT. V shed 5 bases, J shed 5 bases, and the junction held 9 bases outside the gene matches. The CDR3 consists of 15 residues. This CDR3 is CASSDEPGQGYGYTF. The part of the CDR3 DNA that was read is TGTGCCAGCAGTGACGAACCGGGACAGGGTTATGGC.

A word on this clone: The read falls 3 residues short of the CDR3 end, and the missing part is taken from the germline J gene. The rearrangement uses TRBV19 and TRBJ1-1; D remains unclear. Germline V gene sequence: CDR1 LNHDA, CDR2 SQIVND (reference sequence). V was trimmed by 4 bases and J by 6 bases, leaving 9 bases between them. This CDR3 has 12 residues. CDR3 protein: CASSTAAPEAFF. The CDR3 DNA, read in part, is TGTGCCAGTAGTACTGCCGCGCCTGAA.

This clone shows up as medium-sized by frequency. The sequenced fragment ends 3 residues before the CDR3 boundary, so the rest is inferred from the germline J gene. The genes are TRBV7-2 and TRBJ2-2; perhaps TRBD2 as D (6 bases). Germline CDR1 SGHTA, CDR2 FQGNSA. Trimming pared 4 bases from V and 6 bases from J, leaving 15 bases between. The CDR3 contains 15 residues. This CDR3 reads CASSYGTSGPGELFF. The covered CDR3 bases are TGTGCCAGCAGCTATGGGACTTCGGGGCCCGGGGAG.

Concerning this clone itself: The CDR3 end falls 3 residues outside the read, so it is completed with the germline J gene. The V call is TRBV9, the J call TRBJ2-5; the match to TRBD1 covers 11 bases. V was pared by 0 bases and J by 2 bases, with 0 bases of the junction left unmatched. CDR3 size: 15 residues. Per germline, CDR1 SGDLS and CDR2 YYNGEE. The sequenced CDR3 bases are TGTGCCAGCAGCGTAGGGGACAGGGGGCAAGAGACC. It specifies CASSVGDRGQET. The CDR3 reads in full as CASSVGDRGQETQYF.